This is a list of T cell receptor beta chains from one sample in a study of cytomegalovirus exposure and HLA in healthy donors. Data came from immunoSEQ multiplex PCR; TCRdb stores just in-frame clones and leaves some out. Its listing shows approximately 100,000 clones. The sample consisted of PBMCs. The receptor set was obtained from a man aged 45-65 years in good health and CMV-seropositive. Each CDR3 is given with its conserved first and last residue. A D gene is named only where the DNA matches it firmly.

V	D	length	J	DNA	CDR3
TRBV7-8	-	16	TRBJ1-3	TGTGCCAGCAGCTTAGGGCAGGGGCGCTCTGGAAACACCATATATTTT	CASSLGQGRSGNTIYF
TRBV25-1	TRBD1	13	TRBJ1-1	TGTGCCAGCAGGATAACAGGGGACACTGAAGCTTTCTTT	CASRITGDTEAFF
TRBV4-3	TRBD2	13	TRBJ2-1	TGCGCCAGCAGCCAAGATCGGGGAGGGAGTGAGTTCTTC	CASSQDRGGSEFF
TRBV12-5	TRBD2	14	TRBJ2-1	TGTGCTAGTGGTTCCGGGACTAGCGGGAGGGGGCAGTTCTTC	CASGSGTSGRGQFF
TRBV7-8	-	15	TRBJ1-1	TGTGCCAGCAGCTCGCCCTGGACAGAAAACACTGAAGCTTTCTTT	CASSSPWTENTEAFF
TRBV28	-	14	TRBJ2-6	TGTGCCAGCAGGTTGAGATCTGGGGCCAACGTCCTGACTTTC	CASRLRSGANVLTF
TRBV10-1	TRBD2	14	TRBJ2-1	TGCGCCAGCAGTGTCCAGCGGGGGAACAATGAGCAGTTCTTC	CASSVQRGNNEQFF
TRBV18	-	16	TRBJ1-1	TGTGCCAGCTCACCGCTACAAGGGAGGGAGAACACTGAAGCTTTCTTT	CASSPLQGRENTEAFF
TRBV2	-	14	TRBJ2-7	TGTGCCAGCAGTGAGAATTCGGGTGTGGGCGAGCAGTACTTC	CASSENSGVGEQYF
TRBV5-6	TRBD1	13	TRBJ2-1	TGTGCCAGCAGCTTGGCAACAGGGGGCGGGCAGTTCTTC	CASSLATGGGQFF
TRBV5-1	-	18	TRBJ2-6	TGCGCCAGCAGCTTGGATGGACAAGACCTCTCTGGGGCCAACGTCCTGACTTTC	CASSLDGQDLSGANVLTF
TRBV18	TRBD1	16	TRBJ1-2	TGTGCCAGCTCACAAGACTCAGGGGGAGTGAACTATGGCTACACCTTC	CASSQDSGGVNYGYTF
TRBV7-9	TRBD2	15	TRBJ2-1	TGTGCCAGCAGCCCCCTCGCGGGAGGGGGAAATGAGCAGTTCTTC	CASSPLAGGGNEQFF
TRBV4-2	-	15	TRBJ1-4	TGTGCCAGCAGACCTCGGACAGCTACTAATGAAAAACTGTTTTTT	CASRPRTATNEKLFF
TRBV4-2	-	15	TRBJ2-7	TGTGCCAGCAGCCATCTTACGGGAACTAGATACGAGCAGTACTTC	CASSHLTGTRYEQYF
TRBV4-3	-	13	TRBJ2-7	TGCGCCAGCAGCCAAGACCTGCCGAGCGAGCAGTACTTC	CASSQDLPSEQYF
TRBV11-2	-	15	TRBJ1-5	TGTGCCAGCAGCTTAGGGATAGGGGTTCATCAGCCCCAGCATTTT	CASSLGIGVHQPQHF
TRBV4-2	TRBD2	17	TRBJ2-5	TGTGCCAGCAGCCGATCGCCGGGACTAGCGGGAGAAGAGACCCAGTACTTC	CASSRSPGLAGEETQYF
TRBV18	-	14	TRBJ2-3	TGTGCCAGCTCACCATCAGGGGCCCCAGATACGCAGTATTTT	CASSPSGAPDTQYF
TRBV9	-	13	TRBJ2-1	TGTGCCAGCAGCTTTTACCCGGGGGGCGAGCAGTTCTTC	CASSFYPGGEQFF
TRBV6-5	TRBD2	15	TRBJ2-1	TGTGCCAGCAGTCCAGGACTAGCGGGAAACAATGAGCAGTTCTTC	CASSPGLAGNNEQFF
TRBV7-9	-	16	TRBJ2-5	TGTGCCAGCAGCTCACAATCGGACGGATCGGGGGAGACCCAGTACTTC	CASSSQSDGSGETQYF